These T cell receptor beta chains were read from a single sample in a study of T cell changes during pregnancy in multiple sclerosis. Clones were read by immunoSEQ multiplex PCR, and TCRdb kept only the in-frame ones, dropping some. The profile shows 80,000 or so clones, roughly nine tenths of them singletons. The source material was peripheral blood, sampled before pregnancy. The source of these receptors is a female donor with multiple sclerosis, enrolled in a pregnancy study. CDR3s include the opening cysteine and the closing phenylalanine or tryptophan. D genes are given only for firm matches.

d_call	v_call	j_call	cdr3_nt	cdr3_aa
TRBD1	TRBV19	TRBJ1-1	TGTGCCAGTAGTATAGTAGCGACAGGGGGAGTTGAAGCTTTCTTT	CASSIVATGGVEAFF
TRBD2	TRBV5-1	TRBJ2-1	TGCGCCAGCACCCCACAACTAGCGGGCCTTTACAATGAGCAGTTCTTC	CASTPQLAGLYNEQFF
TRBD2	TRBV11-1	TRBJ2-1	TGTGCCAGCAGATCTGGGGGGGGTAGGGGCTACAATGAGCAGTTCTTC	CASRSGGGRGYNEQFF
TRBD2	TRBV5-1	TRBJ2-1	TGCGCCAGCAGCCCATGGACTAGCGGGAGCCCTTCCTACAATGAGCAGTTCTTC	CASSPWTSGSPSYNEQFF
-	TRBV28	TRBJ1-2	TGTGCCAGCAGTTCGATCTTCGGGTATGGCTACACCTTC	CASSSIFGYGYTF
-	TRBV9	TRBJ1-3	TGTGCCAGCAGCGTAGGAGCTGGGACATCTACTGGAAACACCATATATTTT	CASSVGAGTSTGNTIYF
-	TRBV18	TRBJ1-1	TGTGCCAGCTCACCTAGGGGGATCTACACTGAAGCTTTCTTT	CASSPRGIYTEAFF
TRBD1	TRBV19	TRBJ1-2	TGTGCCAGTAGTATTGGCAGGGGGAATAACTATGGCTACACCTTC	CASSIGRGNNYGYTF
-	TRBV11-2	TRBJ2-1	TGTGCCAGCAGGTGGCCTAGCATTCATGAGCAGTTCTTC	CASRWPSIHEQFF
TRBD2	TRBV7-6	TRBJ2-1	TGTGCCAGCAGCTCCGGGACTAGCGGGATAGATGAGCAGTTCTTC	CASSSGTSGIDEQFF
-	TRBV5-4	TRBJ1-1	TGTGCCAGCAGCTTGGTAGGACAGTCTGAAGCTTTCTTT	CASSLVGQSEAFF
-	TRBV10-1	TRBJ2-7	TGCGCCATTAGACAGGTGGGGAAATACGAGCAGTACTTC	CAIRQVGKYEQYF
-	TRBV6-6	TRBJ2-7	TGTGCCAGCAGTCCGAACAGGGACGAGCAGTACTTC	CASSPNRDEQYF
-	TRBV29-1	TRBJ2-5	TGCAGCGCTAGAAAGGACTACCTGGAGACCCAGTACTTC	CSARKDYLETQYF
TRBD2	TRBV5-1	TRBJ2-5	TGCGCCAGCAGCTTTGGTAGCGGGGGGGGAGAGACCCAGTACTTC	CASSFGSGGGETQYF
-	TRBV7-2	TRBJ1-2	TGTGCCAGCAGCTTGACACAGGGTAACTATGGCTACACCTTC	CASSLTQGNYGYTF
-	TRBV28	TRBJ2-2	TGTGCCAGCAGCGCTTTGACAGGTCCGGCCGGGGAGCTGTTTTTT	CASSALTGPAGELFF
-	TRBV7-2	TRBJ2-1	TGTGCCAGCAGCTTAGTCGGGTCCGACAATGAGCAGTTCTTC	CASSLVGSDNEQFF
TRBD2	TRBV19	TRBJ2-3	TGTGCCAGTAGTATCCCAGCGGGAGCCCCCACAGATACGCAGTATTTT	CASSIPAGAPTDTQYF
-	TRBV4-3	TRBJ2-6	TGCGCCAGCAGCCGAGACTACAGGGCCACCTCTGGGGCCAACGTCCTGACTTTC	CASSRDYRATSGANVLTF
TRBD1	TRBV5-6	TRBJ1-2	TGTGCCAGCAGCTTGACAGGGGAATATGGCTACACCTTC	CASSLTGEYGYTF
TRBD1	TRBV4-2	TRBJ2-5	TGTGCCAGCAGCCATCCCGGACAGGGAGAGACCCAGTACTTC	CASSHPGQGETQYF
-	TRBV27	TRBJ2-2	TGTGCCAGCAGTTTGTCCCGACTAGCCGGGGAGCTGTTTTTT	CASSLSRLAGELFF
TRBD2	TRBV7-9	TRBJ2-3	TGTGCCAGCAGCTTTAGCGGGAGTGGGGCTGATACGCAGTATTTT	CASSFSGSGADTQYF
TRBD1	TRBV27	TRBJ2-3	TGTGCCAGCAGTTTATCGGGGGACAGATCAGATACGCAGTATTTT	CASSLSGDRSDTQYF
-	TRBV10-3	TRBJ1-5	TGTGCCATCAGTGGACAGTTTAGCAATCAGCCCCAGCATTTT	CAISGQFSNQPQHF
-	TRBV5-4	TRBJ2-4	TGTGCCAGCAGCCGATCCCTGACCGGGTCAGGGCCGTACATTCAGTACTTC	CASSRSLTGSGPYIQYF
TRBD2	TRBV7-2	TRBJ2-7	TGTGCCAGCAGCTTACTGGGAGGGCCTTCCGGCGAGCAGTACTTC	CASSLLGGPSGEQYF
-	TRBV19	TRBJ2-7	TGTGCCAGTAGTATTCAGGGTTCCAACGAGCAGTACTTC	CASSIQGSNEQYF
TRBD2	TRBV9	TRBJ2-1	TGTGCCAGCAGCGAGGGGGGAGGAGGAGCGGGAGGGAACAATGAGCAGTTCTTC	CASSEGGGGAGGNNEQFF
-	TRBV5-1	TRBJ2-6	TGCGCCAGCAGCGCAGGGGCCCCTCGGGCTGGGGCCAACGTCCTGACTTTC	CASSAGAPRAGANVLTF